One T cell receptor (beta chain) is described in this entry. What antigen it recognizes has not been identified. Per-base quality was not reported, and no clone a single base away is much larger than it. Explained via the paper, the time point label denotes: more than 3 weeks on oral tofacitinib. The sample's treatment or condition label, in plain terms: oral pan-JAK inhibitor, 5-10 mg twice daily. Peripheral blood and lesional scalp punch biopsies were obtained from patients with alopecia areata. PBMCs were separated by density centrifugation and stained for CD3, CD4 and CD8, after which CD4+ and CD8+ T cells were sorted on a FACSAria. Trimming costs V 3 bases and J 4 bases, and their ends lie 15 bases apart. Spanning cysteine to phenylalanine, the CDR3 consists of 16 amino acids. Only the CDR3 region is kept as DNA, spanning 48 bases read in frame from base 1. The CDR1 and CDR2 encoded by the germline V gene (reference sequence) are SEHNR and FQNEAQ.

Libraries were made using the immunoSEQ multiplex PCR assay. For TCR sequencing, RNA was extracted from every sample and reverse transcribed into cDNA to serve as template. SuperScript III was used to make first-strand cDNA, primed with a 2:1 mix of oligo-dT and random hexamers. A synthetic immune receptor repertoire was used to assess amplification bias, and residual bias was removed computationally. Per the source publication's procedure: After raw reads were preprocessed to remove errors, the CDR3 was defined following IMGT conventions as running from the conserved cysteine to phenylalanine. Clonality was calculated as 1 minus Shannon entropy normalized by log2 of the number of productive unique TCRs. Whether scalp clones were CD4 or CD8 was inferred by matching scalp TCRbeta sequences against CD4 and CD8 repertoires sorted from blood. TCRdb stores this immuneACCESS table with in-frame sequences only. Part of the clones is absent; in the studies checked, under half of the shortfall reflects unresolved V genes, and no reason is known for the rest. That table supplies the V and J calls and clone size; D and trimming were determined from the DNA. For this sample the table gives 130,000 or so clones, of which about 86% were detected only once. The top ten constitute over 10% of the sample.

This specimen comes from a study of CD8+ T cells in alopecia areata (dated by TCRdb to between 2017 and 2018). In the study overall: The treated patients, all with moderate-to-severe alopecia areata, were enrolled in an open-label pilot trial of oral tofacitinib given at 5 to 10 mg twice daily. Amplification of TCRbeta CDR3 regions was done by immunoSEQ multiplex PCR using 35 Vbeta forward primers and 13 Jbeta reverse primers. Scalp clonality was compared across normal scalp (n=4), patchy alopecia areata scalp (n=8), and alopecia totalis/universalis scalp (n=8). To study T cell clonal expansion in alopecia areata, the researchers applied high-throughput TCRbeta sequencing to both the C3H/HeJ mouse model and human patients. On the human side, TCRbeta sequencing was run on scalp tissue and on sorted CD4+ and CD8+ peripheral blood T cells from healthy controls and from alopecia areata patients with either patchy or totalis/universalis disease. Patients received tofacitinib for 6 to 18 months and were then followed off drug for 6 months to check for delayed response and recurrence. In treated patients, disease severity was measured using the SALT score, which gives the percentage of scalp surface area affected. Biopsies were taken from tofacitinib-treated patients at baseline and at 4 and 24 weeks of treatment, and a later scalp biopsy was taken in several of the tofacitinib-treated patients. RNA came from the PAXgene miRNA kit for fixed scalp, the miRNeasy kit for PBMCs, and the RNeasy kit for mouse skin.

Results and caveats for the whole study, not just this receptor: Tofacitinib significantly lowered scalp clonality and the number of expanded CD8+ clones among the top 100 scalp clones. Many expanded lesional clones were found to persist in scalp and blood during tofacitinib treatment, and relapse after treatment cessation may be partly explained by this persistence. Because the treated cohort was small and included a single nonresponder, larger studies are needed to assess links between baseline CD8+ expansion and response. Shared TCR sequences between patients were less evident than in mice, which may be partly attributable to HLA diversity in the patient population. Compared with normal scalp, lesional scalp, particularly in alopecia totalis/universalis, had higher clonality and more expanded CD8+ clones, which suggests antigenic drive. Unlike mouse skin, which is dominated by gammadelta T cells, normal human skin has resident alphabeta T cells that are also sequenced, and this complicates analysis of the scalp TCR repertoire.

The chain couples TRBV7-9 to TRBJ2-2; the D call could be TRBD1 or TRBD2, with each sharing 6 bases. The sequence derives from a human donor with alopecia areata. The sequencing here drew on CD8+ T cells sorted from blood, taken at week 4, from a patient treated with tofacitinib. The DNA sequence is as follows: TGTGCCAGCAGCTTTGCGGGCGGAGGGGGCACCGGGGAGCTGTTTTTT. This yields the protein CASSFAGGGGTGELFF.